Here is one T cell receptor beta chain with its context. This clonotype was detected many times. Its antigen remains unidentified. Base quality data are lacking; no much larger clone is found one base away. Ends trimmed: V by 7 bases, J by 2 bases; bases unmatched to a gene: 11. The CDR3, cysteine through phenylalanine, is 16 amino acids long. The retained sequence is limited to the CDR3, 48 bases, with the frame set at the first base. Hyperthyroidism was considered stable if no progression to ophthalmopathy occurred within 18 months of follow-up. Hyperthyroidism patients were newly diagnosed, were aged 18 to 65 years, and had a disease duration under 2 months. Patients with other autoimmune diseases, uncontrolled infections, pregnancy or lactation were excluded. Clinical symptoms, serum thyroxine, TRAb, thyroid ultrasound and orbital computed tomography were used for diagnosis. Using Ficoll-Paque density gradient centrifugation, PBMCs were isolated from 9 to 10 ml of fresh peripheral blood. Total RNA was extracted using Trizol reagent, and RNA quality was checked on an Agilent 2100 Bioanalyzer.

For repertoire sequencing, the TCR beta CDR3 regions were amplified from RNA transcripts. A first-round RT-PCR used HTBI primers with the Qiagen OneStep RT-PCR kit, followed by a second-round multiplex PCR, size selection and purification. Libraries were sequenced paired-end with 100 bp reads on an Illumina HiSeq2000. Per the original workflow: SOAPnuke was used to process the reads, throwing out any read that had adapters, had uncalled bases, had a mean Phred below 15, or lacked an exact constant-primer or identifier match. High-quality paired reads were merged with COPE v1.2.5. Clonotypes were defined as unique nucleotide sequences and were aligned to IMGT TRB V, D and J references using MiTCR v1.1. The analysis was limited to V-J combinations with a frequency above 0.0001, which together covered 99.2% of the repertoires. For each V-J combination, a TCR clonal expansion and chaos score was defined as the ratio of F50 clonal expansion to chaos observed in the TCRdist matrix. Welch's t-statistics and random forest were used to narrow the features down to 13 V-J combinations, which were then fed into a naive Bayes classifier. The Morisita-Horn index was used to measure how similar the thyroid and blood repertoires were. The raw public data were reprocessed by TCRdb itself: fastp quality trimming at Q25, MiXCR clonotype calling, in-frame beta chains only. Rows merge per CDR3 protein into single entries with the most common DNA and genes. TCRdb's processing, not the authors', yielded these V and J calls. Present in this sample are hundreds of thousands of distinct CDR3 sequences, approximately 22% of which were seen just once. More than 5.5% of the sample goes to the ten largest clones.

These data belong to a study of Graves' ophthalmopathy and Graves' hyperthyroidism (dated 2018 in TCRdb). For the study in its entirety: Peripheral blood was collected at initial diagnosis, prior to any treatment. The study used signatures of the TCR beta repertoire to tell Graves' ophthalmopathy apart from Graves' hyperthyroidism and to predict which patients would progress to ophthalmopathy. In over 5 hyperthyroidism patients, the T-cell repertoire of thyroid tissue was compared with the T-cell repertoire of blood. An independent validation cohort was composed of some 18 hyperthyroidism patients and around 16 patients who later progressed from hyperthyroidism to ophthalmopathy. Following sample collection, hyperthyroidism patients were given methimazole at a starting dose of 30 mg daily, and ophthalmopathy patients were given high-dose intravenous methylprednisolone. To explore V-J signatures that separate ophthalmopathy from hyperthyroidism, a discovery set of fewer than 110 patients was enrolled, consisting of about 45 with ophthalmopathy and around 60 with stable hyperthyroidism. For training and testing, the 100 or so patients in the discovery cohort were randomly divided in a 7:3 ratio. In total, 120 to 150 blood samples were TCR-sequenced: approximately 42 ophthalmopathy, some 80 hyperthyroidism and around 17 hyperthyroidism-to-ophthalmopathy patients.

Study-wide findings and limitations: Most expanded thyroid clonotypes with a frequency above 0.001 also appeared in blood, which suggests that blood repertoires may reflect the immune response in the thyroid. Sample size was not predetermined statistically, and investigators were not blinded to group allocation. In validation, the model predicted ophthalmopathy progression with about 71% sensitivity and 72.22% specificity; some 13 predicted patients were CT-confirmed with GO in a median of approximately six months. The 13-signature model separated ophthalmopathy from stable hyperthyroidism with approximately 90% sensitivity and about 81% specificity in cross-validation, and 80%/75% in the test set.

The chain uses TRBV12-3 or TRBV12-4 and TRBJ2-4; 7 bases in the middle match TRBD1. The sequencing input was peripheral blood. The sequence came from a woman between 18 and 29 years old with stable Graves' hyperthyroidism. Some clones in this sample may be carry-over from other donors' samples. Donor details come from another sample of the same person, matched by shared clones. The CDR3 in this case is CASTIDRVITKNIQYF. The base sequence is TGTGCCAGCACCATCGACAGGGTTATTACCAAAAACATTCAGTACTTC.